One sample yielded the 30 T cell receptor beta chains listed below, sequenced in a study of CD8 T cells in ankylosing spondylitis. In TCRdb, the 5' RACE reads were re-called with MiXCR into one record per CDR3 protein. The sample includes approximately 150,000 distinct CDR3 sequences, just over 9.5% seen only once; the top ten take approximately 15%. Sequenced input: blood, either unsorted or a sorted T cell fraction (not recorded which). These receptors were taken from a female donor with ankylosing spondylitis or in good health (not recorded which).

This clonotype was found a few times. The chain recombines TRBV25-1 with TRBJ2-7; 7 bases line up with TRBD1. V dropped 6 bases and J dropped 2; count of bases not matched to a gene: 10. The germline CDR1 and CDR2 sequences are MGHDK and SYGVNS. CDR3 length: 15 residues. This chain's CDR3 is CASREGDGTAYEQYF. Here the CDR3 DNA reads TGTGCCAGCAGGGAAGGGGACGGGACAGCCTACGAGCAGTACTTC.

In this sample, this clonotype turned up a few times. The chain has TRBV12-3 or TRBV12-4 and TRBJ2-5; D tentatively reads TRBD1 or TRBD2 (5 bases each). V gave up 0 bases and J gave up 3 bases, with 8 bases separating them. The CDR3 runs 14 residues. The CDR3 DNA reads as TGTGCCAGCAGTTTAGCTGGGACCGAAGAGACCCAGTACTTC. Protein sequence: CASSLAGTEETQYF.

V and J are TRBV12-3 or TRBV12-4 and TRBJ2-7; D remains unclear. The CDR3 has 12 residues. Trimming removed 7 bases at V and 6 bases at J, with 13 bases between. CDR3 bases: TGTGCCAGCACAGTAGGGCTTTCCGAGCAGTACTTC. Translating gives CASTVGLSEQYF.

The table lists this clonotype with a few counts. This chain joins TRBV5-5 and TRBJ1-1; D not certain. V was pared by 0 bases and J by 1 base, with 10 bases between. Germline lookup yields CDR1 SGHKS and CDR2 YYEKEE (reference sequence). This CDR3 contains 15 residues. In nucleotides, the CDR3 is TGTGCCAGCAGCTTGGTATCGCATACGAACACTGAAGCTTTCTTT. Protein product: CASSLVSHTNTEAFF.

The V gene is TRBV7-8, the J gene TRBJ1-1; no firm D call. Trimming left V 5 bases short and J 6 bases short, with 13 bases between. Looked up from germline, CDR1 is SGHVS and CDR2 is FQNEAQ. The CDR3 contains 13 residues. The DNA for the CDR3 is TGTGCCAGCAGCGGGTCGGGGAAGGCTGAAGCTTTCTTT. This translates into CASSGSGKAEAFF.

In its sample, this clonotype was seen many times. V and J are TRBV5-1 and TRBJ2-1, with D maybe TRBD2 (5 bases). The CDR3 contains 14 residues. From germline, CDR1 is SGHRS and CDR2 YFSETQ. V was clipped by 2 bases and J by 3 bases, with 9 bases between them. CDR3 DNA sequence: TGCGCCAGCAGCTTACGAGGGAGCTACAATGAGCAGTTCTTC. Protein: CASSLRGSYNEQFF.

V usage is TRBV7-9 and J usage is TRBJ2-1; D gene ambiguous. The CDR3 totals 15 residues. The germline V gene encodes CDR1 SEHNR and CDR2 FQNEAQ (reference sequence). Trimming took 5 bases from V and 4 from J, leaving 15 bases between them. The CDR3 spells CASSQLSSPYNEQFF. The DNA for the CDR3 is TGTGCCAGCAGCCAGTTAAGCTCTCCATACAATGAGCAGTTCTTC.

This clonotype was detected ten times or more. V usage is TRBV30 and J usage is TRBJ2-7; the match to TRBD1 covers 12 bases. Germline CDR1 reads GTSNPN; CDR2 reads SVGIG (reference sequence). The CDR3 totals 14 residues. The V and J ends lost 5 bases and 7 bases, in that order; junction bases with no gene match: 9. In DNA form, the CDR3 reads TGTGCCTGGGATCCGGGACAGGGGGCTTGGGAGCAGTACTTC. Its translation is CAWDPGQGAWEQYF.

V is TRBV20-1 and J is TRBJ2-7; D is unresolved. The CDR3 totals 16 residues. V gave up 0 bases and J gave up 1 base, with 16 bases separating them. Germline values: CDR1 DFQATT, CDR2 SNEGSKA (reference sequence). The chain's CDR3 is CSARDGLGVRSYEQYF. The CDR3 DNA reads TGCAGTGCTAGAGATGGTCTGGGCGTTAGGTCCTACGAGCAGTACTTC.

This clonotype was observed a few times. CDR3 sequence reads: CASSAAGLAGVSEQFF. The CDR3 bases are TGTGCCAGCAGCGCCGCGGGACTAGCGGGAGTGTCTGAGCAGTTCTTC. The chain employs TRBV7-7 and TRBJ2-1; 14 nucleotides match TRBD2. CDR1 is SSHAT and CDR2 is FNYEAQ in the germline V gene (reference sequence). The CDR3 has 16 amino acids. Losses at the gene ends were 5 bases for V and 9 bases for J; bases not matched to a gene: 9. The full variable domain, with the rest looked up from reference TRBV7-7 and TRBJ2-1, is GAGVSQSPRYKVTKRGQDVTLRCDPISSHATLYWYQQALGQGPEFLTYFNYEAQPDKSGLPSDRFSAERPEGSISTLTIQRTEQRDSAMYRCASSAAGLAGVSEQFFGPGTRLTVL.

This clonotype was observed a handful of times. V is TRBV24-1 and J is TRBJ2-7; D gene unclear. Germline V gene lookup returns CDR1 KGHDR and CDR2 SFDVKD. Deletions cut 7 bases from V and 7 bases from J, with 7 bases between. This CDR3 has 10 residues. The CDR3 DNA reads as TGTGCCACCAGAATAGGGGAGCAGTACTTC. Amino acids: CATRIGEQYF.

This chain connects TRBV21-1 to TRBJ1-5. TRBV21-1 is a pseudogene segment. The CDR3 has 13 residues. CDR3 residues: CASSKALYPPQHF. In nucleotides, the CDR3 is TGTGCCAGCAGCAAAGCCCTCTATCCGCCCCAGCATTTT.

V and J are TRBV2 and TRBJ1-1; TRBD1 might be the D (6 bases). The CDR3 contains 12 residues. The germline gives CDR1 SNHLY, CDR2 FYNNEI. Between the trimmed V and J ends, which lost 6 bases and 8 bases, there was a span of 13 bases. CDR3 region: CASRGPTGEAFF. CDR3 coding DNA: TGTGCCAGCAGGGGCCCGACAGGAGAAGCTTTCTTT.

This clonotype was seen only a few times. The chain combines TRBV7-9 with TRBJ2-5, with D uncertain. Germline CDR1 and CDR2: SEHNR and FQNEAQ (reference sequence). Trimming stripped 1 base from V and 5 bases from J, with 11 bases between. This CDR3 spans 14 amino acids. The CDR3 loop is CASSLGMLGETQYF. Here the CDR3 DNA reads TGTGCCAGCAGCTTAGGGATGCTTGGGGAGACCCAGTACTTC.

This clonotype was found a few times. This chain connects TRBV7-9 to TRBJ2-3; 8 bases map to TRBD2. V trimming: 5 bases; J trimming: 9 bases; junction bases outside the gene matches: 4. CDR1 and CDR2 (germline): SEHNR, FQNEAQ (reference sequence). The CDR3 has 12 residues. The CDR3 region has the DNA TGTGCCAGCAGCGCCACTAGCGGCACGCAGTATTTT. Translating gives CASSATSGTQYF.

This chain links TRBV5-1 with TRBJ2-2; D may match TRBD1 or TRBD2 (5 bases each). Trimming took off 0 bases at V and 1 base at J, with 16 bases between the two ends. Germline V gene lookup returns CDR1 SGHRS and CDR2 YFSETQ. The CDR3 extends over 18 amino acids. DNA of the CDR3: TGCGCCAGCAGCTTGGCCGGGGACGGGTCCGGGAACACCGGGGAGCTGTTTTTT. Its translation: CASSLAGDGSGNTGELFF.

This clonotype has a handful of counts. This chain links TRBV20-1 with TRBJ2-1, with 8 bases that match TRBD2. Losses at the gene ends were 6 bases for V and 8 bases for J; bases not matched to a gene: 9. The CDR3 is 13 residues long. CDR1 is DFQATT, CDR2 SNEGSKA, per germline (reference sequence). The CDR3, as DNA: TGCAGTGCCAGTTTGGGACTAGTCCATGAGCAGTTCTTC. This translates into CSASLGLVHEQFF.

The CDR3 sequence: CASSGGQDYNEQFF. CDR3 DNA sequence: TGTGCCAGCAGCGGGGGACAGGACTACAATGAGCAGTTCTTC. V gene TRBV3-1 combines with J gene TRBJ2-1; 8 bases fit TRBD1. The CDR3 runs 14 residues. The J segment lost 3 bases and the V segment lost 5 bases, leaving 3 bases of the junction unmatched. CDR1 and CDR2 (germline): LGHDT, YNNKEL (reference sequence).

V is TRBV3-1 and J is TRBJ2-1; no clear D gene. The CDR3 contains 13 residues. The germline V gene encodes CDR1 LGHDT and CDR2 YNNKEL (reference sequence). The V gene lost 9 bases and the J gene lost 0 bases, with 9 bases spanning the gap. This chain's CDR3 is CASGQSSYNEQFF. The CDR3 DNA is TGTGCCAGTGGCCAAAGCTCCTACAATGAGCAGTTCTTC.

This clonotype was seen at least ten times. The V gene is TRBV3-1, the J gene TRBJ1-1; D possibly corresponds to TRBD1 (6 bases). The CDR3 length is 15 residues. V lost 4 bases, J lost 0 bases, and 12 bases lay in between. Germline V lookup: CDR1 LGHDT, CDR2 YNNKEL (reference sequence). This chain's CDR3 is CASSPVGDMNTEAFF. CDR3 nucleotides: TGTGCCAGCAGCCCTGTCGGGGACATGAACACTGAAGCTTTCTTT.

The chain has TRBV6-2 or TRBV6-3 and TRBJ2-7; D may be TRBD2 (5 bases). The CDR3 length is 15 residues. CDR1 is MNHEY and CDR2 is SVGEGT in the germline V gene. With 6 bases removed from V and 3 bases from J, the gap between germline ends came to 18 bases. The CDR3 region is CASRAGDSAYYEQYF. The CDR3 region has the DNA TGTGCCAGCAGGGCCGGGGATTCAGCCTACTACGAGCAGTACTTC.

This clonotype appeared many times. The chain couples TRBV12-3 or TRBV12-4 to TRBJ2-1; unclear D gene. Trimming took off 8 bases at V and 5 bases at J, with 13 bases between the two ends. The CDR3 length is 13 residues. The CDR3 DNA follows: TGTGCCAGCGGGGTCCCGAAACACAATGAGCAGTTCTTC. This sequence encodes CASGVPKHNEQFF.

The chain combines TRBV7-2 with TRBJ2-7; D ambiguous. Trimming removed 2 bases from V and 3 bases from J, with 8 bases in between. Germline V gene lookup returns CDR1 SGHTA and CDR2 FQGNSA. The CDR3 sequence is 13 residues long. The CDR3 DNA is TGTGCCAGCAGCTTAATATCGCACTACGAGCAGTACTTC. It translates to CASSLISHYEQYF.

The gene calls are TRBV2 and TRBJ2-7; D is unclear. There are 14 residues in the CDR3. The germline gives CDR1 SNHLY, CDR2 FYNNEI. Trimming took 3 bases from V and 5 from J, leaving 14 bases between them. CDR3 protein: CASSEGRFENEQYF. The CDR3 nucleotides are TGTGCCAGCAGTGAGGGCAGGTTCGAGAACGAGCAGTACTTC.

The CDR3 nucleotides are TGTGCCAGCAGCTTAGAGGGGGGTCCGCGGACCCAGTACTTC. Its protein product is CASSLEGGPRTQYF. This rearrangement joins TRBV7-9 to TRBJ2-5; D may be TRBD1 or TRBD2 (6 bases each). The CDR3 totals 14 residues. V lost 1 base to trimming and J lost 7 bases, with 13 bases between them. From germline, CDR1 is SEHNR and CDR2 FQNEAQ (reference sequence).

The chain's CDR3 is CASSDVLQGETQYF. Here the CDR3 DNA reads TGTGCCAGCAGTGACGTACTCCAAGGGGAGACCCAGTACTTC. The chain recombines TRBV6-1 with TRBJ2-5; no clear D gene. V was clipped by 3 bases and J by 5 bases, with 13 bases between them. Looked up from germline, CDR1 is MNHNS and CDR2 is SASEGT. CDR3 length: 14 amino acids.

This clonotype showed up many times. The chain joins TRBV19 to TRBJ2-2, with D tentatively TRBD1 or TRBD2 (6 bases each). The germline gives CDR1 LNHDA, CDR2 SQIVND (reference sequence). V lost 10 bases to trimming and J lost 2 bases, with 11 bases between them. This CDR3 spans 13 amino acids. CDR3 DNA: TGTGCCATGGGGGGACATAACACCGGGGAGCTGTTTTTT. Amino acids: CAMGGHNTGELFF.

This clonotype occurred many times. The gene calls are TRBV7-2 and TRBJ2-3, with D unresolved. CDR3 length: 15 residues. The germline V and J ends were trimmed by 4 bases and 1 base, with 12 bases remaining between them. Per germline, CDR1 SGHTA and CDR2 FQGNSA. The CDR3 DNA is TGTGCCAGCAGCTCCCCAGTTACAGGCACAGATACGCAGTATTTT. Its translation is CASSSPVTGTDTQYF.

This clonotype was seen a few times. The chain recombines TRBV12-3 or TRBV12-4 with TRBJ2-7; 8 bases fit TRBD2. The J segment lost 5 bases and the V segment lost 4 bases, leaving 1 base of the junction unmatched. This CDR3 comprises 12 residues. The CDR3 loop reads CASSSGGNEQYF. As DNA, the CDR3 is TGTGCCAGCAGTTCGGGGGGGAACGAGCAGTACTTC.

This clonotype was seen more than once but under ten times. V gene TRBV7-2 combines with J gene TRBJ2-3; D uncertain. CDR3 size: 14 residues. The V gene's germline CDR1 is SGHTA and CDR2 FQGNSA. Trimming stripped 0 bases from V and 5 bases from J, with 9 bases between. CDR3 DNA: TGTGCCAGCAGCTTAGCGGCCCGCAGAGATACGCAGTATTTT. As protein: CASSLAARRDTQYF.